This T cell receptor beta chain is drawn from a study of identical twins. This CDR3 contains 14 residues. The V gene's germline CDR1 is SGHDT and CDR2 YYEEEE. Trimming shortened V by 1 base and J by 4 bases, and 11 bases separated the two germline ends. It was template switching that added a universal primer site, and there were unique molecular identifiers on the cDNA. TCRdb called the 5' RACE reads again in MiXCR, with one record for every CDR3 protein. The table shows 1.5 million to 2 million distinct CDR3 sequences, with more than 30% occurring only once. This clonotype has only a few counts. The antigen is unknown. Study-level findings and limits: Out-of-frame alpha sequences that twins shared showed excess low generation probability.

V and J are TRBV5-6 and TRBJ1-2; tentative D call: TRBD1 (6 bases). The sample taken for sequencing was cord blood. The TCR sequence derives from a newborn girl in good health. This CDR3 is CASSLSRGIYGYTF. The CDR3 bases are TGTGCCAGCAGCTTGAGCAGGGGTATCTATGGCTACACCTTC.